One sample yielded the 22 T cell receptor beta chains listed below, sequenced in a study of T cells in Graves' hyperthyroidism and ophthalmopathy. TCR beta CDR3 sequences were amplified from RNA transcripts. Researchers ran a first-round RT-PCR on the TCR CDR3 using the HTBI primer set. TCRdb analysed the multiplex PCR reads with MiXCR anew, one entry per CDR3 protein. The sample has some 620,000 distinct CDR3 sequences; roughly 17% are singletons. The source material was blood. These receptor sequences come from a woman aged 25 to 45 with Graves' hyperthyroidism.

The V and J genes are TRBV20-1 and TRBJ1-2; 9 nucleotides agree with TRBD1. The CDR3 consists of 14 residues. V lost 3 bases to trimming and J lost 5 bases; unmatched junction nucleotides: 7. Germline CDR1 is DFQATT and CDR2 is SNEGSKA (reference sequence). Here the CDR3 reads CSARPQGAWYGYTF. The CDR3 DNA is TGCAGTGCTAGGCCACAGGGGGCCTGGTATGGCTACACCTTC.

This clonotype was counted only a few times. The chain employs TRBV7-8 and TRBJ1-1, with D unclear. Trimming took off 5 bases at V and 7 bases at J, with 14 bases between the two ends. Germline CDR1 SGHVS, CDR2 FQNEAQ. The CDR3 has 13 amino acids. CDR3 in amino acids: CASSPLVTDEAFF. CDR3 in DNA: TGTGCCAGCAGCCCGCTGGTCACGGATGAAGCTTTCTTT.

The sample holds a few counts of this clonotype. DNA for the CDR3: TGCAGCGTTCCAGGTTCTAGGACTGAAGCTTTCTTT. Translated: CSVPGSRTEAFF. The rearrangement links TRBV29-1 to TRBJ1-1; D is unclear. V lost 5 bases to trimming and J lost 5 bases, with 12 bases between them. The CDR3 loop spans 12 amino acids. Germline values: CDR1 SQVTM, CDR2 ANQGSEA. The full variable domain, its missing parts supplied by reference TRBV29-1 and TRBJ1-1, is SAVISQKPSRDICQRGTSLTIQCQVDSQVTMMFWYRQQPGQSLTLIATANQGSEATYESGFVIDKFPISRPNLTFSTLTVSNMSPEDSSIYLCSVPGSRTEAFFGQGTRLTVV.

This clonotype has a count of ten or more. J is TRBJ2-6 and V is TRBV29-1; no reliable D call. The CDR3 totals 13 residues. V lost 5 bases and J 1 base, leaving 6 bases between the germline ends. The germline V gene encodes CDR1 SQVTM and CDR2 ANQGSEA. The CDR3 loop reads CSVSPSGANVLTF. The CDR3 DNA reads TGCAGCGTTTCCCCTTCTGGGGCCAACGTCCTGACTTTC.

The chain joins TRBV19 to TRBJ2-1; 11 bases are shared with TRBD2. With V trimmed by 5 bases and J by 4 bases, 13 bases remained unmatched. The CDR3 has 18 amino acids. Germline loops: CDR1 LNHDA, CDR2 SQIVND (reference sequence). As DNA, the CDR3 is TGTGCCAGTAGTTTCATAGCGGGAGGGCTCAGAACTTACAATGAGCAGTTCTTC. Encoded protein: CASSFIAGGLRTYNEQFF.

This clonotype has ten or more counts. V is TRBV6-1 and J is TRBJ2-5; 10 positions agree with TRBD1. Germline-derived CDR1 and CDR2 are MNHNS and SASEGT. The trim removed 4 bases at V and 6 bases at J, leaving 5 bases unmatched. This CDR3 comprises 14 residues. CDR3 bases: TGTGCCAGCAGTGCGGGACAGGGGAAAAAGACCCAGTACTTC. Its translation: CASSAGQGKKTQYF.

V usage is TRBV30 and J usage is TRBJ1-3; D call uncertain. This CDR3 has 11 amino acids. V shed 1 base and J shed 9 bases, with 7 bases lying between them. Germline loops: CDR1 GTSNPN, CDR2 SVGIG (reference sequence). The CDR3 reads CAWSEGPTIYF. In DNA, the CDR3 is TGTGCCTGGAGTGAGGGTCCCACCATATATTTT.

Worth noting for this clonotype: A much larger clonotype is one base distant, so this may be a read error. The chain joins TRBV7-2 to TRBJ2-7; 9 bases agree with TRBD2. Germline CDR1 reads SGHTA; CDR2 reads FQGNSA. After removal of 4 bases from V and 1 base from J, the junction contained 5 bases not matched to a gene. CDR3 length equals 15 residues. The CDR3 DNA follows: TGTGCCAGCAGCTCAGGGACTAGCTCTTCCTACGAGCAGTACTTC. The encoded protein is CASSSGTSSSYEQYF.

Ten or more counts support this clonotype. The chain employs TRBV5-1 and TRBJ2-2, with D possibly TRBD2 on 5 matching bases. From germline, CDR1 is SGHRS and CDR2 YFSETQ. The CDR3 totals 15 residues. Trimming left V 1 base short and J 6 bases short, with 13 bases between. The CDR3 region is CASSLRTGEAGELFF. CDR3 nucleotides: TGCGCCAGCAGCTTGCGGACTGGGGAAGCCGGGGAGCTGTTTTTT.

This clonotype was counted many times. The chain joins TRBV6-1 to TRBJ2-7; TRBD2 matches 7 bases. The CDR3 contains 15 residues. After removal of 0 bases from V and 3 bases from J, the junction contained 5 bases not matched to a gene. The V gene's germline CDR1 is MNHNS and CDR2 SASEGT. This CDR3 reads CASSEASIAGYEQYF. Written as DNA, the CDR3 is TGTGCCAGCAGTGAAGCGTCGATAGCGGGCTACGAGCAGTACTTC.

This clonotype was observed at least ten times. The chain joins TRBV2 to TRBJ1-1, with TRBD1 matching over 8 bases. V trimming: 5 bases; J trimming: 6 bases; junction bases outside the gene matches: 14. Germline values: CDR1 SNHLY, CDR2 FYNNEI. This CDR3 contains 16 residues. CDR3 sequence: CASSSPRADRGPEAFF. Written as DNA, the CDR3 is TGTGCCAGCAGTTCCCCTCGTGCTGACAGGGGTCCTGAAGCTTTCTTT. Variable domain in full (rest from reference TRBV2 and TRBJ1-1): EPEVTQTPSHQVTQMGQEVILRCVPISNHLYFYWYRQILGQKVEFLVSFYNNEISEKSEIFDDQFSVERPDGSNFTLKIRSTKLEDSAMYFCASSSPRADRGPEAFFGQGTRLTVV.

There are many counts of this clonotype. The rearrangement uses TRBV20-1 and TRBJ2-2; D unresolved. The CDR3 runs 12 residues. With 5 bases removed from V and 4 bases from J, the gap between germline ends came to 8 bases. CDR1 is DFQATT and CDR2 is SNEGSKA in the germline V gene (reference sequence). The CDR3 spells CSALYFTGELFF. The CDR3 DNA follows: TGCAGTGCTTTATATTTCACCGGGGAGCTGTTTTTT.

V and J are TRBV5-4 and TRBJ2-1; TRBD2 matches 9 bases. The germline CDR1 and CDR2 sequences are SGHNT and YYREEE (reference sequence). After removal of 0 bases from V and 5 bases from J, the junction contained 6 bases not matched to a gene. The length of the CDR3 is 16 residues. The CDR3 sequence: CASSLVLAGANNEQFF. The CDR3 DNA reads TGTGCCAGCAGCTTGGTGTTAGCGGGAGCTAACAATGAGCAGTTCTTC.

This chain connects TRBV6-2 or TRBV6-3 to TRBJ1-4; D is undetermined. Germline V gene data show CDR1 as MNHEY and CDR2 as SVGEGT. The CDR3 has 17 residues. Trimming cost V 0 bases and J 0 bases, with 11 bases left between them. In DNA, the CDR3 is TGTGCCAGCAGTTACTCGTCGGGATCAGCAACTAATGAAAAACTGTTTTTT. It specifies CASSYSSGSATNEKLFF.

The sample holds one count of this clonotype. The genes are TRBV27 and TRBJ1-2; D not resolved. The germline V and J ends were trimmed by 4 bases and 1 base, with 13 bases remaining between them. The V gene's germline CDR1 is MNHEY and CDR2 SMNVEV (reference sequence). The CDR3 is made up of 15 amino acids. CDR3: CASSSGPPLNYGYTF. Written as DNA, the CDR3 is TGTGCCAGCAGTTCTGGGCCCCCCCTTAACTATGGCTACACCTTC.

This clonotype occurred many times. V is TRBV20-1 and J is TRBJ2-7; D is possibly TRBD2 (6 bases). V was trimmed by 5 bases and J by 2 bases, leaving 16 bases between them. CDR1 is DFQATT, CDR2 SNEGSKA, per germline (reference sequence). This CDR3 contains 14 residues. In nucleotides, the CDR3 is TGCAGTGCTCCTCAAGCGGGCGGGGCCTACGAGCAGTACTTC. Amino acids: CSAPQAGGAYEQYF.

Concerning this clonotype itself: The CDR3 carries no conserved terminal phenylalanine or tryptophan, so it likely arises from a read error. The chain recombines TRBV4-1 with TRBJ1-6, with D tentatively TRBD1 (6 bases). Per the germline V gene, CDR1 is MGHRA and CDR2 is YSYEKL. Trimming pared 3 bases from V and 7 bases from J, leaving 10 bases between. The CDR3 is made up of 14 amino acids. The CDR3 bases are TGCGCCAGCAGCCAGACAGGTGGGAATTCACCCCTCCACTCT. Encoded protein: CASSQTGGNSPLHS.

This clonotype was detected only a few times. The genes are TRBV5-1 and TRBJ2-3; 8 bases match TRBD1. V lost 0 bases to trimming and J lost 4 bases; unmatched junction nucleotides: 4. The CDR3 covers 15 residues. Germline assignment: CDR1 SGHRS and CDR2 YFSETQ. CDR3 sequence reads: CASSLGGQGSDTQYF. CDR3 coding DNA: TGCGCCAGCAGCTTGGGAGGACAGGGCTCAGATACGCAGTATTTT.

This clonotype was found a few times. V and J are TRBV12-3 or TRBV12-4 and TRBJ1-6, with D perhaps TRBD1 (6 bases). The CDR3 has 14 amino acids. With 7 bases removed from V and 6 bases from J, the gap between germline ends came to 13 bases. The CDR3 here is CASTLGTPNSPLHF. Here the CDR3 DNA reads TGTGCCAGCACCCTCGGGACACCTAATTCACCCCTCCACTTT.

At least ten counts were recorded for this clonotype. This rearrangement joins TRBV2 to TRBJ2-1; no clear D. The germline V gene encodes CDR1 SNHLY and CDR2 FYNNEI. The V and J ends lost 5 bases and 3 bases respectively, with 14 bases between them. The CDR3 extends over 15 amino acids. The chain's CDR3 is CASSQNGRLYNEQFF. CDR3 DNA: TGTGCCAGCAGTCAAAACGGGCGCCTCTACAATGAGCAGTTCTTC.

The chain joins TRBV7-3 to TRBJ1-1; no definite D call. Trimming removed 5 bases from V and 2 bases from J, with 12 bases in between. Per the germline V gene, CDR1 is SGHTA and CDR2 is FQGTGA. This CDR3 has 14 residues. CDR3 in amino acids: CASSHIAGNTEAFF. CDR3 DNA: TGTGCCAGCAGCCACATCGCGGGTAACACTGAAGCTTTCTTT.

This clonotype was detected only a few times. The chain has TRBV20-1 and TRBJ2-5, with D possibly being TRBD2 (6 bases). Trimming removed 0 bases at V and 4 bases at J, with 12 bases between. Germline assignment: CDR1 DFQATT and CDR2 SNEGSKA (reference sequence). CDR3 length: 14 amino acids. CDR3 DNA sequence: TGCAGTGCTAGAGATCAACGGGGGTTAGAGACCCAGTACTTC. This codes for CSARDQRGLETQYF.